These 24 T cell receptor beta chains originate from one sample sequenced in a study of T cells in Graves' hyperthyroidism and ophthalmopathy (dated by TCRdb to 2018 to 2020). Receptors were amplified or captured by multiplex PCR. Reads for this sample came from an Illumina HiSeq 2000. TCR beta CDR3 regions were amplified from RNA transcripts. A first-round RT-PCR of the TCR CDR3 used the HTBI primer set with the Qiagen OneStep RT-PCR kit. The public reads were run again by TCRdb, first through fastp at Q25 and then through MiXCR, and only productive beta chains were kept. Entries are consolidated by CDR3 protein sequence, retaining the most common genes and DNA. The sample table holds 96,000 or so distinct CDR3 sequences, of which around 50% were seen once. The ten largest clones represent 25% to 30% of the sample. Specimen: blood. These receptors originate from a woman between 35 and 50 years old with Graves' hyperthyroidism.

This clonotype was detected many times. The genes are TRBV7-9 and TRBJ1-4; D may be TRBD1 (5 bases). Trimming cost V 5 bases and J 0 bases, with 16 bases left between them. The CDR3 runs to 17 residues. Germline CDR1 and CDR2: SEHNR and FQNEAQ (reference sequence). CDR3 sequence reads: CASSPNLDRPTNEKLFF. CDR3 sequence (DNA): TGTGCCAGCAGCCCAAACCTCGACAGACCAACTAATGAAAAACTGTTTTTT.

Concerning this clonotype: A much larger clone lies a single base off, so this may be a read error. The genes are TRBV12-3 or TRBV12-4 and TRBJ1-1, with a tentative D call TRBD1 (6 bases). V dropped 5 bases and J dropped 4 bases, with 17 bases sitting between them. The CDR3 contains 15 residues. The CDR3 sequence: CASSPTGGAFTEAFF. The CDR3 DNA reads TGTGCCAGCAGTCCCACTGGGGGGGCATTCACTGAAGCTTTCTTT.

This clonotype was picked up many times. CDR3 bases: TGCAGTGCTCCTCCGTTGAACACTGAAGCTTTCTTT. Translating gives CSAPPLNTEAFF. This chain joins TRBV20-1 and TRBJ1-1; D is unresolved. Germline loops: CDR1 DFQATT, CDR2 SNEGSKA (reference sequence). The CDR3 spans 12 residues. The V end was cut by 5 bases, the J end by 0 bases, with 7 bases between.

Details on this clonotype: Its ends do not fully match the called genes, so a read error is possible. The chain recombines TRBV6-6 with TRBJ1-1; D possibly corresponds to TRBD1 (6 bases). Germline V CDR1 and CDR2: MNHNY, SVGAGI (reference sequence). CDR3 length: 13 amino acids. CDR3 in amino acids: CASSNGQNTEASF. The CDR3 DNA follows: TGTGCCAGCAGTAACGGACAGAACACTGAAGCTTCCTTC.

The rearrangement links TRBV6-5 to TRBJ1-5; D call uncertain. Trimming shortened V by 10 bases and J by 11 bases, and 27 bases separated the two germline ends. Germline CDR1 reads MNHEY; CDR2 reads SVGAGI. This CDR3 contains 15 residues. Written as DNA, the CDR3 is TGTGCCACCCAACTCTCTAGCGGGAGGGCAGAGACCCAGCATTTT. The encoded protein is CATQLSSGRAETQHF.

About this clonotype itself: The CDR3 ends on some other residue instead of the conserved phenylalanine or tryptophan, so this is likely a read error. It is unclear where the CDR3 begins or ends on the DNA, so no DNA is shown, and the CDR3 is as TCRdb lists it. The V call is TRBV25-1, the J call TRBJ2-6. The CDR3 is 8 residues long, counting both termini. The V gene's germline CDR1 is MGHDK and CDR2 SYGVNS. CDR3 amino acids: CASRTGTS.

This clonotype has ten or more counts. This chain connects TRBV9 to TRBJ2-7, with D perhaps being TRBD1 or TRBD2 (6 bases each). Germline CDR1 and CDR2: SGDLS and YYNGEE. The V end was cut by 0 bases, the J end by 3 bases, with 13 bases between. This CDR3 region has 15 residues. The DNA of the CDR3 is TGTGCCAGCAGCGTAGCTGGGGGGACATACTACGAGCAGTACTTC. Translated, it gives CASSVAGGTYYEQYF. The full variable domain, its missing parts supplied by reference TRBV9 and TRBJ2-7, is DSGVTQTPKHLITATGQRVTLRCSPRSGDLSVYWYQQSLDQGLQFLIQYYNGEERAKGNILERFSAQQFPDLHSELNLSSLELGDSALYFCASSVAGGTYYEQYFGPGTRLTVT.

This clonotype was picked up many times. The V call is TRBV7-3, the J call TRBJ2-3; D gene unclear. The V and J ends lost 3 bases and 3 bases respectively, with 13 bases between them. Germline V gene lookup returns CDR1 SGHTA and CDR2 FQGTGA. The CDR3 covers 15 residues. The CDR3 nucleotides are TGTGCCAGCAGCTTTAGAGAGAGTGGTACAGATACGCAGTATTTT. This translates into CASSFRESGTDTQYF.

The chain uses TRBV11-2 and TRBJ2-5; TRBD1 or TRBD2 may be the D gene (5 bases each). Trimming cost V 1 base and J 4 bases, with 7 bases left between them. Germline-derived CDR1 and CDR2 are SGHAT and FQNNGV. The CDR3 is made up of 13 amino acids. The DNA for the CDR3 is TGTGCCAGCAGCTTAGGAGGGGCAGAGACCCAGTACTTC. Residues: CASSLGGAETQYF.

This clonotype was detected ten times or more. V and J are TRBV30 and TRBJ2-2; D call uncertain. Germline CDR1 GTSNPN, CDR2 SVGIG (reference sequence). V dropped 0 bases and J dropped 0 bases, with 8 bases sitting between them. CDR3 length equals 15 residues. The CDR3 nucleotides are TGTGCCTGGAGTGTAGGGCGGTCGAACACCGGGGAGCTGTTTTTT. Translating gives CAWSVGRSNTGELFF.

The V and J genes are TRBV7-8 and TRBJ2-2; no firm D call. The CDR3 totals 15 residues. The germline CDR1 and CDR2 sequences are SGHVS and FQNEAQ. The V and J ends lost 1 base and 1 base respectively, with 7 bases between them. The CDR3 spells CASSLGGRNTGELFF. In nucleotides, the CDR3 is TGTGCCAGCAGCTTAGGCGGACGGAACACCGGGGAGCTGTTTTTT. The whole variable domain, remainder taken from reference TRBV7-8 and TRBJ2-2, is GAGVSQSPRYKVAKRGQDVALRCDPISGHVSLFWYQQALGQGPEFLTYFQNEAQLDKSGLPSDRFFAERPEGSVSTLKIQRTQQEDSAVYLCASSLGGRNTGELFFGEGSRLTVL.

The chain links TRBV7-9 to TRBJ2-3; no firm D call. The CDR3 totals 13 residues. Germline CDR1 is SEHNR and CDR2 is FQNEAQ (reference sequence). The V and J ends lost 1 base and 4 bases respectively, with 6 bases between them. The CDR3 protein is CASSLGQADTQYF. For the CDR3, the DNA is TGTGCCAGCAGCTTAGGGCAAGCAGATACGCAGTATTTT.

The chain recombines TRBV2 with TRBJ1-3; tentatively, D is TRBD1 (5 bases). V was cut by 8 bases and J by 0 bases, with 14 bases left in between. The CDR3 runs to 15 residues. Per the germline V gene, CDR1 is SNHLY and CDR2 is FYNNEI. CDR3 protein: CASSLTGLSGNTIYF. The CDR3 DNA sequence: TGTGCCAGCTCCCTAACAGGACTCTCTGGAAACACCATATATTTT.

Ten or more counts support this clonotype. CDR3 sequence reads: CASRGQVVEKLFF. CDR3 in DNA: TGTGCCAGCAGAGGACAGGTCGTGGAAAAACTGTTTTTT. This chain connects TRBV6-5 to TRBJ1-4, with TRBD1 identical over 7 bases. Trimming took 6 bases from V and 8 from J; bases not matched to a gene: 6. CDR3 size: 13 residues. CDR1 is MNHEY and CDR2 is SVGAGI in the germline V gene.

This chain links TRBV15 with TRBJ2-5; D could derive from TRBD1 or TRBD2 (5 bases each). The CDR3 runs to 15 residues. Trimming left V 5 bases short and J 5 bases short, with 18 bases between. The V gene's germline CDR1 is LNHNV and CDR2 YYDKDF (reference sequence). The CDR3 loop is CATSPPTEGRETQYF. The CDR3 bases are TGTGCCACCAGCCCCCCGACAGAGGGCCGGGAGACCCAGTACTTC.

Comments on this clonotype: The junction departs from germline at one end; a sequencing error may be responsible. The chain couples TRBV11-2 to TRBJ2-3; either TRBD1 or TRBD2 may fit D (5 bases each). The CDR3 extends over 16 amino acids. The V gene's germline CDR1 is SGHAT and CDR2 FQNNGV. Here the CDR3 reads CANSLGVSSRADTQYF. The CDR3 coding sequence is TGTGCCAACAGCTTAGGTGTGTCTAGCAGGGCAGATACGCAGTATTTT.

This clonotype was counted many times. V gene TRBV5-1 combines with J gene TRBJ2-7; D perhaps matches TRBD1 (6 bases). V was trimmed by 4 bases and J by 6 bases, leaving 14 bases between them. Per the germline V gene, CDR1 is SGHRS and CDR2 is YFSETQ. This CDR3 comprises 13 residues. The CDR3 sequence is CASSVRDKAEQYF. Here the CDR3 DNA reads TGCGCCAGCAGCGTAAGGGACAAGGCCGAGCAGTACTTC.

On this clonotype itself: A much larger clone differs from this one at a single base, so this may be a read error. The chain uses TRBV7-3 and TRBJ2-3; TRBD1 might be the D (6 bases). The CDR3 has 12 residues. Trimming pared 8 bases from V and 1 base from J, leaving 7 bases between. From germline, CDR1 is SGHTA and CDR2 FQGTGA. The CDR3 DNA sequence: TGTGCCAGCGGGGGCCGCACAGATACGCAGTATTTT. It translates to CASGGRTDTQYF.

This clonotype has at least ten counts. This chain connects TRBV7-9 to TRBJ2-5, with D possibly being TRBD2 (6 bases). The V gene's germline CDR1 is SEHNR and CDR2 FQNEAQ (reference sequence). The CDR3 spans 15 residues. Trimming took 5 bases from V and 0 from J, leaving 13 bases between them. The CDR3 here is CASSPGTLYQETQYF. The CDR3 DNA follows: TGTGCCAGCAGCCCCGGGACTCTGTACCAAGAGACCCAGTACTTC.

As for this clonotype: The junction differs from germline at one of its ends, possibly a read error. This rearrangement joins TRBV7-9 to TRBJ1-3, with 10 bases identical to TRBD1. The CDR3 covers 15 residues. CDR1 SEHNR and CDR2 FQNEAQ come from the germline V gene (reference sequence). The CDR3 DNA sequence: TGTGCCAGCAGCTTGACAGGGGGCGCCGGAAACACCATATGTTTT. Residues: CASSLTGGAGNTICF.

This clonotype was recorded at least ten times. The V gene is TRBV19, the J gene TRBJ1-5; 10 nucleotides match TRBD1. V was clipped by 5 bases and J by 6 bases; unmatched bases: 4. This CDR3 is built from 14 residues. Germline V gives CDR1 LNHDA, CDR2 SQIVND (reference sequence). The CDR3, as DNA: TGTGCCAGTAGTCCCCGGACAGGGGGTCAGCCCCAGCATTTT. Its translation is CASSPRTGGQPQHF.

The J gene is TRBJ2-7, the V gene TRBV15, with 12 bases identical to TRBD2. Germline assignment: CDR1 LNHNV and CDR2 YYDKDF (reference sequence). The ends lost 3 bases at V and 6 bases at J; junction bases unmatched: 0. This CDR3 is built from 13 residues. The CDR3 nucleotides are TGTGCCACCAGCAGGGGACTAGCGGGCGAGCAGTACTTC. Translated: CATSRGLAGEQYF.

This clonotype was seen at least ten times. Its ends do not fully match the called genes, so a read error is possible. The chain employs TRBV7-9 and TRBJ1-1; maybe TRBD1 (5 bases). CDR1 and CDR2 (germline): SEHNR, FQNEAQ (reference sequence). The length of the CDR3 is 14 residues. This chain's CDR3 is CASSRGREATEAFF. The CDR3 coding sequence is TGCGCCAGCAGCCGGGGCAGGGAGGCCACTGAAGCTTTCTTT. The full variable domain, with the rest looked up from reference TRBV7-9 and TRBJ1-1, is DTGVSQNPRHKITKRGQNVTFRCDPISEHNRLYWYRQTLGQGPEFLTYFQNEAQLEKSRLLSDRFSAERPKGSFSTLEIQRTEQGDSAMYLCASSRGREATEAFFGQGTRLTVV.

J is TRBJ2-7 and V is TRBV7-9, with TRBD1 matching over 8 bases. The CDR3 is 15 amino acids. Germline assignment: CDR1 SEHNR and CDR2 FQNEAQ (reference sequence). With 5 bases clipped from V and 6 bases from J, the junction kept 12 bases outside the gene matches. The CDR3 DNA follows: TGTGCCAGCAGCCGTCCCCGGGACAGGCCGGCCGAGCAGTACTTC. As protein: CASSRPRDRPAEQYF.